The source of this T cell receptor (beta chain) is a study of T cells after posttransplantation cyclophosphamide. Regarding the study as a whole: Skin or GI-infiltrating T cells shared few TRB sequences with blood. Donor CD8+ memory clones often dominated recipient blood repertoires at later times. Recipient CMV seropositivity and CMV reactivation strongly tracked TRB clonality.

Comments on this clone: No antigen is known for it.

Assay: immunoSEQ multiplex PCR; the TCRdb copy retains only in-frame clones and omits some. The table includes more than 60,000 clones, approximately 92% detected once. The length of the CDR3 is 17 residues. The sequencing input was PBMCs. The chain carries TRBV1 and TRBJ1-5. TRBV1 is a documented pseudogene. The source is a young woman in good health and a related stem cell transplant donor. CDR3: CTSSHFRGGYGNQPQHF. The DNA of the CDR3 is TGCACCAGCAGCCACTTTAGGGGGGGATACGGCAATCAGCCCCAGCATTTT.